The 17 T cell receptor beta chains reported below all come from one sample, sequenced in a study of T-cell memory formation after mild COVID-19. TCRdb reanalysed the 5' RACE reads using MiXCR and keeps one entry per CDR3 protein. The sample consists of about 270,000 distinct CDR3 sequences, 15% to 20% of them appearing once. The source material was PBMCs or a T cell subset sorted from them (not recorded which). The receptors here all came from a man between 18 and 29 years old who had mild COVID-19 (a few samples of this study predate the infection). Cell type and time point are not known.

The sample holds many counts of this clonotype. The gene calls are TRBV6-5 and TRBJ2-7, with TRBD2 matching over 7 bases. The CDR3 has 14 residues. With 3 bases clipped from V and 2 bases from J, the junction kept 4 bases outside the gene matches. CDR1 and CDR2 (germline): MNHEY, SVGAGI. CDR3 sequence reads: CASSYWGGAYEQYF. The CDR3 nucleotides are TGTGCCAGCAGTTATTGGGGGGGAGCCTACGAGCAGTACTTC.

The chain uses TRBV4-1 and TRBJ2-1; 15 positions agree with TRBD2. The V gene's germline CDR1 is MGHRA and CDR2 YSYEKL. The CDR3 is 20 residues long. Trimming at V came to 4 bases and at J to 8 bases, leaving 18 bases not matched to a gene. DNA of the CDR3: TGCGCCAGCAGCCGGAGGACTAGCGGGGGGGCTGTGTGGGGTAACGATGAGCAGTTCTTC. This gives the protein CASSRRTSGGAVWGNDEQFF.

The chain recombines TRBV9 with TRBJ2-3; no clear D. This CDR3 is 14 amino acids long. V was shortened by 0 bases and J by 0 bases, with 5 bases between the two germline ends. Germline CDR1 and CDR2: SGDLS and YYNGEE. The CDR3 loop reads CASSVVVSTDTQYF. The CDR3 nucleotides are TGTGCCAGCAGCGTAGTTGTGAGCACAGATACGCAGTATTTT.

In its sample, this clonotype was seen a few times. CDR3 sequence (DNA): TGTGCCAGCAGCTTAGCGGCCGACCACACTGAAGCTTTCTTT. Its protein product is CASSLAADHTEAFF. The chain combines TRBV7-9 with TRBJ1-1; D remains ambiguous. The CDR3 is 14 residues long. With 0 bases removed from V and 3 bases from J, the gap between germline ends came to 8 bases. The germline V gene encodes CDR1 SEHNR and CDR2 FQNEAQ (reference sequence).

This clonotype was counted a few times. The chain is built from TRBV7-9 and TRBJ2-1; unclear D gene. The germline V and J ends were trimmed by 5 bases and 5 bases, with 7 bases remaining between them. The length of the CDR3 is 12 residues. Germline lookup yields CDR1 SEHNR and CDR2 FQNEAQ (reference sequence). CDR3 residues: CASSGLHNEQFF. In nucleotides, the CDR3 is TGTGCCAGCAGCGGGCTCCACAATGAGCAGTTCTTC.

This clonotype appeared many times. V gene TRBV20-1 combines with J gene TRBJ2-7, with 12 bases that match TRBD2. CDR3 size: 12 residues. Germline lookup yields CDR1 DFQATT and CDR2 SNEGSKA (reference sequence). With V trimmed by 3 bases and J by 12 bases, 6 bases remained unmatched. The CDR3 nucleotides read TGCAGTGCTAGTTCTAGCGGGGGGGCCGCGTACTTC. Protein product: CSASSSGGAAYF.

This clonotype came up a few times. The rearrangement joins TRBV7-9 to TRBJ2-7, with D possibly being TRBD1 (6 bases). The germline V and J ends were trimmed by 8 bases and 0 bases, with 11 bases remaining between them. Germline CDR1 and CDR2: SEHNR and FQNEAQ (reference sequence). The CDR3 runs 13 residues. This CDR3 is CASGRDNSYEQYF. In nucleotides, the CDR3 is TGTGCCAGCGGCCGGGACAACTCCTACGAGCAGTACTTC.

The J gene is TRBJ1-2, the V gene TRBV9; the D is unclear. Between the trimmed V and J ends, which lost 4 bases and 4 bases, there was a span of 14 bases. This CDR3 spans 14 amino acids. The germline gives CDR1 SGDLS, CDR2 YYNGEE. The CDR3 DNA reads as TGTGCCAGCAGCCTCAGCACAGAATTCTATGGCTACACCTTC. Translating gives CASSLSTEFYGYTF.

The chain couples TRBV12-3 or TRBV12-4 to TRBJ2-3; unclear D gene. CDR3 length equals 16 residues. Trimming stripped 3 bases from V and 4 bases from J, with 17 bases between. The CDR3 sequence is CASSLVSRVLADTQYF. CDR3 bases: TGTGCCAGCAGTTTGGTGTCTAGAGTATTGGCAGATACGCAGTATTTT.

This clonotype was recorded a few times. The rearrangement uses TRBV7-3 and TRBJ2-3, with 9 nucleotides matching TRBD2. After removal of 5 bases from V and 7 bases from J, the junction contained 10 bases not matched to a gene. The CDR3 has 15 amino acids. CDR1 is SGHTA and CDR2 is FQGTGA in the germline V gene. CDR3 bases: TGTGCCAGCAGCGCACCGGGACTAGCCGGTAATACGCAGTATTTT. Residues: CASSAPGLAGNTQYF.

The sample holds many counts of this clonotype. The V call is TRBV12-3 or TRBV12-4, the J call TRBJ2-6; D unclear. V dropped 4 bases and J dropped 0 bases, with 7 bases sitting between them. CDR3 length equals 15 residues. The CDR3 reads CASSWGSSGANVLTF. The CDR3 region has the DNA TGTGCCAGCAGTTGGGGTAGCTCTGGGGCCAACGTCCTGACTTTC.

The genes are TRBV14 and TRBJ2-1; no reliable D call. Germline lookup yields CDR1 SGHDN and CDR2 FVKESK. CDR3 length: 16 amino acids. Trimming cost V 0 bases and J 1 base, with 10 bases left between them. The CDR3 DNA sequence: TGTGCCAGCAGCCAAGATAAGGTGAGGTCCTACAATGAGCAGTTCTTC. Its translation is CASSQDKVRSYNEQFF.

This rearrangement joins TRBV5-1 to TRBJ2-7; 7 nucleotides align to TRBD1. The CDR3 totals 16 residues. The germline V gene has CDR1 SGHRS and CDR2 YFSETQ. V shed 4 bases and J 1 base; nucleotides not matched to a gene: 11. This CDR3 is CASSARQGAGSYEQYF. CDR3 sequence (DNA): TGCGCCAGCAGCGCAAGACAGGGTGCAGGGTCCTACGAGCAGTACTTC.

This clonotype was seen at least ten times. This chain links TRBV9 with TRBJ1-2; D gene uncertain. The germline CDR1 and CDR2 sequences are SGDLS and YYNGEE. The CDR3 extends over 14 amino acids. Trimming stripped 2 bases from V and 4 bases from J, with 12 bases between. The CDR3 protein is CASSVQSPAYGYTF. The CDR3 nucleotides read TGTGCCAGCAGCGTCCAAAGCCCTGCCTATGGCTACACCTTC.

The chain is built from TRBV3-1 and TRBJ1-2; perhaps TRBD1 as D (5 bases). The CDR3 length is 15 residues. Trimming removed 7 bases from V and 4 bases from J, with 19 bases in between. Germline V gene data show CDR1 as LGHDT and CDR2 as YNNKEL (reference sequence). The CDR3 DNA sequence: TGTGCCAGCACCAGGTCCTCAACTAGGGGCTATGGCTACACCTTC. Its protein is CASTRSSTRGYGYTF.

The V gene is TRBV3-1, the J gene TRBJ2-7; D ambiguous. The V end lost 0 bases, the J end lost 7 bases, and 10 bases lay between the germline ends. Germline values: CDR1 LGHDT, CDR2 YNNKEL (reference sequence). The CDR3 runs 13 residues. CDR3 residues: CASSQDRSLEQYF. In DNA form, the CDR3 reads TGTGCCAGCAGCCAAGACAGAAGCTTAGAGCAGTACTTC.

The J gene is TRBJ1-2, the V gene TRBV12-3 or TRBV12-4; D is unresolved. Trimming removed 1 base from V and 6 bases from J, with 6 bases in between. The CDR3 length is 12 residues. Here the CDR3 reads CASSLGPHGYTF. DNA of the CDR3: TGTGCCAGCAGTTTAGGACCCCATGGCTACACCTTC.